This paragraph covers one T cell receptor (beta chain) sequence. For the second PCR, which ran for about 7 to 11 cycles, a sample-barcoded 5' primer and a J-beta primer mix were used. TCRdb re-called the 5' RACE reads with MiXCR, one entry per CDR3 protein. The sample lists roughly 560,000 distinct CDR3 sequences, about 25% occurring once. These data are taken from a study of blood T cells in healthy people across ages. The CDR3 is 14 amino acids. The ends lost 6 bases at V and 3 bases at J; junction bases unmatched: 5. From germline, CDR1 is DFQATT and CDR2 SNEGSKA (reference sequence). The data also belong to a second study, concerning T cells of mothers and their children.

V and J are TRBV20-1 and TRBJ2-2, with TRBD2 matching 9 bases. Source material: blood. The origin of this receptor is a boy younger than 18 in good health. The CDR3 here is CSATGTSYTGELFF. The CDR3 DNA reads as TGCAGTGCCACCGGGACTAGCTACACCGGGGAGCTGTTTTTT.